Presented here are 15 T cell receptor beta chains from one specimen sequenced in a study of T-cell reconstitution after alpha-beta-depleted transplantation in children. Unique molecular identifiers tagged the TCRbeta library. TCRdb re-called the PCR reads with MiXCR, one entry per CDR3 protein. The profile shows about 540,000 distinct CDR3 sequences, approximately 16% of them singletons. Sequencing used PBMCs from the stem cell graft donor, obtained from the stem cell graft. The receptor source for this set is a human donor who donated a stem cell graft to a child with acute lymphoblastic leukemia.

This clonotype was seen only a few times. The V gene is TRBV5-5, the J gene TRBJ1-1; the D is unclear. CDR1 and CDR2 from the germline V gene are SGHKS and YYEKEE (reference sequence). CDR3 length equals 15 residues. V lost 1 base to trimming and J lost 0 bases, with 10 bases between them. The CDR3 loop reads CASSLLSSMNTEAFF. The DNA for the CDR3 is TGTGCCAGCAGCTTGTTATCCAGCATGAACACTGAAGCTTTCTTT. Looking up the rest from reference TRBV5-5 and TRBJ1-1 gives the full variable domain: DAGVTQSPTHLIKTRGQQVTLRCSPISGHKSVSWYQQVLGQGPQFIFQYYEKEERGRGNFPDRFSARQFPNYSSELNVNALLLGDSALYLCASSLLSSMNTEAFFGQGTRLTVV.

This clonotype was counted only a few times. The chain has TRBV5-1 and TRBJ2-3; D is ambiguous. Germline V gives CDR1 SGHRS, CDR2 YFSETQ. The CDR3 totals 16 residues. Trimming shortened V by 4 bases and J by 0 bases, and 15 bases separated the two germline ends. CDR3 region: CASSLSTAASTDTQYF. The DNA of the CDR3 is TGCGCCAGCAGCCTGAGCACTGCGGCAAGCACAGATACGCAGTATTTT.

This clonotype was detected a few times. This chain connects TRBV19 to TRBJ1-1, with D perhaps TRBD1 (5 bases). Germline CDR1 is LNHDA and CDR2 is SQIVND (reference sequence). The V gene lost 3 bases and the J gene lost 0 bases, with 11 bases spanning the gap. The CDR3 totals 15 residues. CDR3 nucleotides: TGTGCCAGTAGTATTGGGGCAGGCATGAACACTGAAGCTTTCTTT. Translation gives CASSIGAGMNTEAFF.

The V gene is TRBV20-1, the J gene TRBJ2-6; TRBD2 matches 8 bases. The V gene end was trimmed by 1 base and the J gene end by 1 base; junction bases not matched to a gene: 9. There are 18 residues in the CDR3. Germline-derived CDR1 and CDR2 are DFQATT and SNEGSKA (reference sequence). In DNA, the CDR3 is TGCAGTGCTAGAGGGACTAGCCCTCCCTCATCTGGGGCCAACGTCCTGACTTTC. It translates to CSARGTSPPSSGANVLTF.

A single count supports this clonotype. The chain links TRBV12-3 or TRBV12-4 to TRBJ2-7; TRBD2 is a possible D gene (6 bases). Trimming pared 0 bases from V and 3 bases from J, leaving 9 bases between. The CDR3 consists of 14 residues. The CDR3: CASSLAGTDYEQYF. Here the CDR3 DNA reads TGTGCCAGCAGTTTAGCGGGGACTGACTACGAGCAGTACTTC.

This clonotype came up a few times. V gene TRBV27 combines with J gene TRBJ2-7; 8 bases are shared with TRBD1. Per germline, CDR1 MNHEY and CDR2 SMNVEV (reference sequence). This CDR3 has 12 amino acids. V lost 8 bases and J lost 5; bases outside the gene matches: 5. CDR3 coding DNA: TGTGCCAGCGGGACAGGCCTCAACGAGCAGTACTTC. It yields the protein CASGTGLNEQYF.

V is TRBV5-1 and J is TRBJ2-7; D gene uncertain. V lost 3 bases, J lost 2 bases, and 15 bases lay in between. Germline V gene sequence: CDR1 SGHRS, CDR2 YFSETQ. This CDR3 is built from 15 residues. CDR3 sequence reads: CASSSSLTPAYEQYF. The CDR3 DNA follows: TGCGCCAGCAGCTCCAGCCTAACCCCCGCCTACGAGCAGTACTTC. Combining the CDR3 with reference TRBV5-1 and TRBJ2-7 gives the whole variable domain KAGVTQTPRYLIKTRGQQVTLSCSPISGHRSVSWYQQTPGQGLQFLFEYFSETQRNKGNFPGRFSGRQFSNSRSEMNVSTLELGDSALYLCASSSSLTPAYEQYFGPGTRLTVT.

This clonotype showed up just a few times. The rearrangement links TRBV5-1 to TRBJ1-1; maybe TRBD1 (5 bases). The CDR3 consists of 13 residues. Deletions cut 3 bases from V and 7 bases from J, with 13 bases between. Germline V lookup: CDR1 SGHRS, CDR2 YFSETQ. The CDR3, as DNA: TGCGCCAGCAGCTCTGACAGTATGAATGAAGCTTTCTTT. Its translation: CASSSDSMNEAFF. The full variable domain, rest sourced from reference TRBV5-1 and TRBJ1-1, is KAGVTQTPRYLIKTRGQQVTLSCSPISGHRSVSWYQQTPGQGLQFLFEYFSETQRNKGNFPGRFSGRQFSNSRSEMNVSTLELGDSALYLCASSSDSMNEAFFGQGTRLTVV.

The table lists this clonotype with a few counts. J is TRBJ1-6 and V is TRBV12-3 or TRBV12-4; a possible D gene is TRBD1 (6 bases). The CDR3 has 15 residues. V was clipped by 6 bases and J by 7 bases, with 16 bases between them. CDR3 DNA sequence: TGTGCCAGCAGCCCACAGGGCATAGGCAATTCACCCCTCCACTTT. It yields the protein CASSPQGIGNSPLHF.

This chain links TRBV20-1 with TRBJ2-3; D unresolved. Germline V gene lookup returns CDR1 DFQATT and CDR2 SNEGSKA (reference sequence). CDR3 length: 13 amino acids. Trimming pared 7 bases from V and 3 bases from J, leaving 14 bases between. The CDR3 DNA reads as TGCAGTGTATCCGGAGCCCGGACAGATACGCAGTATTTT. Amino acids: CSVSGARTDTQYF.

The J gene is TRBJ2-7, the V gene TRBV30; D gene ambiguous. CDR1 GTSNPN and CDR2 SVGIG come from the germline V gene (reference sequence). CDR3 size: 13 residues. Trimming pared 6 bases from V and 0 bases from J, leaving 12 bases between. Here the CDR3 reads CACPTTFSYEQYF. Here the CDR3 DNA reads TGTGCCTGCCCGACAACGTTCTCCTACGAGCAGTACTTC.

The sample holds a few counts of this clonotype. The chain has TRBV2 and TRBJ2-3; D unresolved. With 8 bases removed from V and 1 base from J, the gap between germline ends came to 10 bases. CDR1 SNHLY and CDR2 FYNNEI come from the germline V gene. The CDR3 covers 13 residues. This CDR3 reads CASVFPGTDTQYF. In nucleotides, the CDR3 is TGTGCCAGCGTGTTTCCGGGCACAGATACGCAGTATTTT.

This clonotype has a single count. The rearrangement joins TRBV11-2 to TRBJ2-2, with TRBD2 identical over 8 bases. V lost 3 bases and J lost 1; bases outside the gene matches: 1. Germline V lookup: CDR1 SGHAT, CDR2 FQNNGV. The CDR3 loop spans 15 amino acids. CDR3 DNA: TGTGCCAGCAGCTTCACTAGCGGGAACACCGGGGAGCTGTTTTTT. This translates into CASSFTSGNTGELFF. Full variable domain (rest looked up from reference TRBV11-2 and TRBJ2-2): EAGVAQSPRYKIIEKRQSVAFWCNPISGHATLYWYQQILGQGPKLLIQFQNNGVVDDSQLPKDRFSAERLKGVDSTLKIQPAKLEDSAVYLCASSFTSGNTGELFFGEGSRLTVL.

This rearrangement joins TRBV12-3 or TRBV12-4 to TRBJ2-1, with D possibly matching TRBD2 (5 bases). This CDR3 comprises 17 residues. V was clipped by 4 bases and J by 4 bases, with 20 bases between them. The CDR3 loop is CASSYLGGKGFYNEQFF. DNA of the CDR3: TGTGCCAGCAGTTATCTCGGAGGCAAGGGCTTTTACAATGAGCAGTTCTTC.

This clonotype has a handful of counts. The chain joins TRBV2 to TRBJ2-3, with TRBD2 identical over 14 bases. From germline, CDR1 is SNHLY and CDR2 FYNNEI. Unmatched junction bases numbered 6, after V lost 1 base and J lost 0 bases. The CDR3 totals 19 residues. The CDR3 loop reads CASSEDGTSGSPSTDTQYF. CDR3 DNA sequence: TGTGCCAGCAGTGAAGATGGGACTAGCGGGAGTCCAAGCACAGATACGCAGTATTTT.